Below, 15 T cell receptor beta chains from the same sample are listed, as sequenced in a study of early T cells in non-severe SARS-CoV-2 infection (dated by TCRdb to the early 2020s). Library preparation was by 5' RACE. Reads for this sample came from a NextSeq 500. TCRdb reprocessing: public reads trimmed at Q25 with fastp, clones called with MiXCR, in-frame beta chains kept. Each CDR3 protein gets just one entry, which takes the most common genes and DNA from the rows behind it. The sample table lists 65,000 to 85,000 distinct CDR3 sequences, less than 20% of them with a count of one. Jointly, the top ten make up roughly 12% of the sample. Sample: whole blood. The receptor source for this set is an adult who was a healthcare worker with PCR-confirmed SARS-CoV-2 infection or an uninfected control (not recorded which).

This clonotype has ten or more counts. The chain is built from TRBV7-2 and TRBJ2-4; 12 positions match TRBD2. CDR1 is SGHTA, CDR2 FQGNSA, per germline. Unmatched junction bases numbered 7, after V lost 5 bases and J lost 8 bases. This CDR3 is built from 15 residues. The CDR3 DNA sequence: TGTGCCAGCAGCCGTCGACTAGCGGGAGCGGACATTCAGTACTTC. Residues: CASSRRLAGADIQYF.

The CDR3 DNA is TGTGCCAGTAGGACTAGCGTAAGCTCCTACGAGCAGTACTTC. It specifies CASRTSVSSYEQYF. The V and J genes are TRBV19 and TRBJ2-7, with 8 nucleotides matching TRBD2. V gave up 6 bases and J gave up 0 bases; unmatched junction bases: 4. The CDR3 totals 14 residues. Per the germline V gene, CDR1 is LNHDA and CDR2 is SQIVND (reference sequence).

The chain uses TRBV6-1 and TRBJ1-5, with 7 bases fitting TRBD1. This CDR3 contains 13 residues. The V segment lost 6 bases and the J segment 3 bases; nucleotides outside the gene matches: 2. CDR1 MNHNS and CDR2 SASEGT come from the germline V gene. The CDR3, as DNA: TGTGCCAGCAGGACAGGGTCCAATCAGCCCCAGCATTTT. It is translated as CASRTGSNQPQHF.

This clonotype was observed a few times. The chain recombines TRBV7-9 with TRBJ2-2, with D perhaps matching TRBD2 (5 bases). Germline values: CDR1 SEHNR, CDR2 FQNEAQ (reference sequence). Trimming took 3 bases from V and 1 from J, leaving 6 bases between them. The CDR3 runs 14 residues. Here the CDR3 reads CASSFGGNTGELFF. CDR3 nucleotide sequence: TGTGCCAGCAGCTTTGGAGGGAACACCGGGGAGCTGTTTTTT. The variable domain in full, completed from reference TRBV7-9 and TRBJ2-2, reads DTGVSQNPRHKITKRGQNVTFRCDPISEHNRLYWYRQTLGQGPEFLTYFQNEAQLEKSRLLSDRFSAERPKGSFSTLEIQRTEQGDSAMYLCASSFGGNTGELFFGEGSRLTVL.

Only a few counts were recorded for this clonotype. The chain links TRBV4-1 to TRBJ2-2, with D perhaps matching TRBD2 (7 bases). Germline V gene sequence: CDR1 MGHRA, CDR2 YSYEKL. CDR3 size: 13 residues. Here the CDR3 DNA reads TGCGCAACACGGGGGGCTCGGACCGGGGAGCTGTTTTTT. Amino acids: CATRGARTGELFF.

This clonotype has at least ten counts. The V gene is TRBV12-3 or TRBV12-4, the J gene TRBJ2-7; the D gene could be TRBD1 or TRBD2 (5 bases each). The ends were cut back, 2 bases at V and 3 bases at J, with 17 bases in the middle. This CDR3 comprises 16 residues. The chain's CDR3 is CASSLSRDPGFYEQYF. The CDR3 DNA follows: TGTGCCAGCAGTTTAAGCCGGGACCCAGGATTCTACGAGCAGTACTTC.

The J gene is TRBJ2-7, the V gene TRBV7-2; unclear D gene. Germline CDR1 reads SGHTA; CDR2 reads FQGNSA. This CDR3 contains 14 residues. Trimming shortened V by 5 bases and J by 1 base, and 12 bases separated the two germline ends. CDR3 sequence (DNA): TGTGCCAGCAGCCCCCGAAGCTTTTCCTACGAGCAGTACTTC. Its protein product is CASSPRSFSYEQYF.

Many counts were recorded for this clonotype. This chain connects TRBV27 to TRBJ2-5; D is perhaps TRBD2 (5 bases). V lost 4 bases to trimming and J lost 5 bases, with 11 bases between them. The CDR3 consists of 13 residues. Germline CDR1 is MNHEY and CDR2 is SMNVEV (reference sequence). The CDR3 bases are TGTGCCAGCAGTTCCGCGGGCGCCGAGACCCAGTACTTC. Translation gives CASSSAGAETQYF.

The V and J genes are TRBV5-8 and TRBJ1-1; maybe TRBD1 (5 bases). Germline V lookup: CDR1 SGHTS, CDR2 YDEGEE. Trimming took 4 bases from V and 0 from J, leaving 13 bases between them. CDR3 size: 15 residues. The CDR3 nucleotides are TGTGCCAGCAGCACCGGACATACCATGAACACTGAAGCTTTCTTT. It is translated as CASSTGHTMNTEAFF.

This chain joins TRBV29-1 and TRBJ2-7; 8 bases agree with TRBD1. Trimming removed 0 bases from V and 4 bases from J; junction bases left unmatched: 5. CDR3 length: 14 residues. Looked up from germline, CDR1 is SQVTM and CDR2 is ANQGSEA. DNA for the CDR3: TGCAGCGTTGAAGATCCGGACAGGGTTTACGAGCAGTACTTC. Translation: CSVEDPDRVYEQYF.

This clonotype came up many times. One end of the junction fails to match germline, which may point to a read error. The J gene is TRBJ2-5, the V gene TRBV7-7; 9 positions match TRBD1. Germline CDR1 SSHAT, CDR2 FNYEAQ (reference sequence). The CDR3 has 15 amino acids. The CDR3 spells CASSLTGGLEETQYF. DNA for the CDR3: TGTGCTAGCAGCTTGACAGGGGGTCTTGAGGAGACCCAGTACTTC. Variable domain in full (rest from reference TRBV7-7 and TRBJ2-5): GAGVSQSPRYKVTKRGQDVTLRCDPISSHATLYWYQQALGQGPEFLTYFNYEAQPDKSGLPSDRFSAERPEGSISTLTIQRTEQRDSAMYRCASSLTGGLEETQYFGPGTRLLVL.

The chain joins TRBV7-9 to TRBJ1-1; D gene ambiguous. In germline, CDR1 is SEHNR, CDR2 FQNEAQ (reference sequence). V shed 2 bases and J shed 0 bases, with 10 bases lying between them. The CDR3 totals 15 residues. The DNA for the CDR3 is TGTGCCAGCAGCTTATATGTCAGCCTGAACACTGAAGCTTTCTTT. It codes for CASSLYVSLNTEAFF.

The CDR3 loop is CATSDEGGPQHF. The CDR3 nucleotides are TGTGCCACCAGTGATGAAGGTGGGCCCCAGCATTTT. J is TRBJ1-5 and V is TRBV24-1; D not certain. The CDR3 is made up of 12 amino acids. V lost 3 bases to trimming and J lost 9 bases, with 8 bases between them. Germline V CDR1 and CDR2: KGHDR, SFDVKD.

The V gene is TRBV19, the J gene TRBJ2-7, with D perhaps matching TRBD1 or TRBD2 (5 bases each). Trimming removed 3 bases at V and 4 bases at J, with 13 bases between. The CDR3 is 14 residues long. Germline loops: CDR1 LNHDA, CDR2 SQIVND (reference sequence). CDR3 region: CASSIGTGTYEQYF. The CDR3 region has the DNA TGTGCCAGTAGTATCGGGACCGGCACTTACGAGCAGTACTTC.

This clonotype was seen many times. V is TRBV19 and J is TRBJ1-5; no firm D call. V lost 1 base and J lost 11, with 15 bases in between. The CDR3 is 14 residues long. The germline CDR1 and CDR2 sequences are LNHDA and SQIVND (reference sequence). The CDR3 spells CASSIVAGDAAQHF. CDR3 in DNA: TGTGCCAGTAGTATAGTAGCGGGCGATGCTGCCCAGCATTTT.